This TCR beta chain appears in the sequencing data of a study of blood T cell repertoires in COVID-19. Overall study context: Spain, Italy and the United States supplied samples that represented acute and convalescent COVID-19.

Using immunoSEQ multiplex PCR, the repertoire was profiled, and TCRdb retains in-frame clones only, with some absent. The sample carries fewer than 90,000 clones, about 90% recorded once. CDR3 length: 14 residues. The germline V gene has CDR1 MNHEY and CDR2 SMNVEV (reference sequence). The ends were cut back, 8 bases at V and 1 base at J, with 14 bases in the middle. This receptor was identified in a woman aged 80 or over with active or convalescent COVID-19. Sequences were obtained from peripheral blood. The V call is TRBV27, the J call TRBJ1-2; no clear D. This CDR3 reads CASPAPGVNYGYTF. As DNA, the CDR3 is TGTGCCAGCCCCGCGCCGGGAGTTAACTATGGCTACACCTTC.